This record concerns one T cell receptor (beta chain) sequence. No antigen is known for it. The sample originates from a study of cytomegalovirus exposure and HLA in healthy donors. Use of 60 Vbeta and 13 Jbeta primers characterized the PCR. The data were produced by immunoSEQ multiplex PCR, yet TCRdb's version contains in-frame clones alone and is incomplete. The sample includes over 150,000 clones, 80% to 90% of them seen just once. Trimming removed 10 bases from V and 6 bases from J; junction bases left unmatched: 4. This CDR3 is built from 12 residues. Per the germline V gene, CDR1 is LNHDA and CDR2 is SQIVND (reference sequence). Study-level findings and limits: A missense DCLRE1C variant was associated with V- and J-gene trimming of TCR beta chains in a later analysis, and an independent cohort replicated the association.

This receptor was obtained from a male donor in good health and CMV-seronegative. The chain couples TRBV19 to TRBJ1-2; 11 bases agree with TRBD1. Sequenced material: PBMCs. CDR3 in amino acids: CATSDRGHGYTF. In DNA form, the CDR3 reads TGTGCCACCTCGGACAGGGGGCATGGCTACACCTTC.